Listed here is a single TCR beta chain. This clonotype has more than one count but fewer than ten. The antigen it recognizes is unknown. Base qualities are not provided; no much larger clone lies one nucleotide away. This sample was taken from a study of T cells after yellow fever vaccination (dated by TCRdb to between 2018 and 2020). For context, the study as a whole: Libraries from fractions with low cell numbers were prepared with the SMART-Seq v4 Ultra Low Input RNA kit. To track T-cell clones before and after primary and booster YFV17D yellow fever vaccination, bulk TCR alpha and beta repertoires were sequenced longitudinally. Two healthy male donors, one aged 18 to 29 and one aged 30 to 40 years, made up the cohort. Blood was drawn at multiple timepoints before and after primary and secondary immunization, with bulk PBMC replicates and cell subsets isolated. Results the study describes overall, beyond this receptor: FACS-sorted repertoires could contain abundant contaminating clonotypes from the bulk population, so computational filtering was required. After the booster, most clones that had expanded after primary vaccination were detected again (nearly 97% of CD4 and roughly 86% of CD8), suggesting broad maintenance of memory. Only a couple of donors were included in the study, so the extent to which the findings can be generalized is limited. Compared with the primary T-cell response, the secondary T-cell response was faster but weaker, reaching its peak on day 5 rather than on day 15. A small share of clonotypes occurred in both CD4 and CD8 compartments, likely arising from convergent recombination.

Sequencing relied on an Illumina NovaSeq 6000. Synthesis of TCR cDNA relied on 5'RACE template switching, a step that introduced a universal primer site along with unique molecular identifiers. cDNA synthesis was primed from both the TCR alpha and TCR beta constant segments. Library amplification used two PCR steps, and the second PCR step added sample barcodes and sequencing adapters. Libraries were sequenced on Illumina HiSeq 2500 (2x100 bp) or NovaSeq (2x150 bp). In the source study's methods: Demultiplexing of reads and collapsing into UMI consensus sequences were performed with MIGEC, and V(D)J alignment was carried out with MiXCR. Clonotypes responding to the vaccine were identified with edgeR on replicate PBMC samples, with the criteria of FDR below 0.01 and a log2 fold change above 5 up to day 15. Bulk clonotypes were assigned CD4 or CD8 identity according to which sequenced CD4 or CD8 repertoire held them at higher abundance. TCRdb reanalyzed the raw reads on its own, using fastp at Q25 for trimming and MiXCR for clone calling, and kept in-frame beta chains. Identical CDR3 proteins give one entry, which carries the most common genes and DNA. TCRdb's processing, not the study's, gives the V and J calls here. For this sample the table gives a few hundred thousand distinct CDR3 sequences, of which 4% were detected only once. 20% to 25% of the sample is in the top ten clones.

Interpreted using the paper, the treatment or condition label stands for: live attenuated yellow fever vaccine strain. At each blood-draw timepoint, two biological replicates of bulk PBMCs were obtained. A standard Ficoll-Paque protocol was used to isolate PBMCs from peripheral blood. TriZol was used to extract RNA from bulk PBMCs, CD4 and CD8 fractions, and dextramer-positive and dextramer-negative fractions. The germline V gene specifies KGHDR as CDR1 and SFDVKD as CDR2. Unmatched junction bases come to 7, with V trimmed by 5 bases and J by 5 bases. From its cysteine to its phenylalanine, the CDR3 spans 15 amino acids. Just the 45-base CDR3 DNA is kept, in frame starting at base 1.

The chain was built from TRBV24-1 and TRBJ1-5, with 8 central nucleotides matching TRBD1. Sequenced here: PBMCs, sampled 5 days after the yellow fever booster vaccination. The receptor was isolated from a man between 18 and 35 years old who received the YFV17D yellow fever vaccine. Here is the DNA: TGTGCCACCAGTGGGACCGACAGGGGCGATCAGCCCCAGCATTTT. It translates as CATSGTDRGDQPQHF.